This TCR beta chain came from a study of beta chain features in type 1 diabetes. Expressed TCRB transcripts were sequenced after all isolated RNA was converted to cDNA. Here immunoSEQ multiplex PCR was the method, and the copy in TCRdb shows in-frame clones only, minus some. Of hundreds of thousands of clones in the sample, roughly a sixth were seen once. Germline V gene sequence: CDR1 SGHDT, CDR2 YYEEEE. The length of the CDR3 is 14 residues. V lost 4 bases and J lost 9, with 17 bases in between. The chain carries TRBV5-6 and TRBJ1-3; a possible D gene is TRBD1 (5 bases). This clonotype was obtained from a young man in good health. Material: naive CD4+ T cells from blood. The CDR3 sequence: CASSPGTARSTIYF. The CDR3 coding sequence is TGTGCCAGCAGCCCCGGGACCGCCCGAAGCACCATATATTTT. Variable domain in full (rest from reference TRBV5-6 and TRBJ1-3): DAGVTQSPTHLIKTRGQQVTLRCSPKSGHDTVSWYQQALGQGPQFIFQYYEEEERQRGNFPDRFSGHQFPNYSSELNVNALLLGDSALYLCASSPGTARSTIYFGEGSWLTVV.